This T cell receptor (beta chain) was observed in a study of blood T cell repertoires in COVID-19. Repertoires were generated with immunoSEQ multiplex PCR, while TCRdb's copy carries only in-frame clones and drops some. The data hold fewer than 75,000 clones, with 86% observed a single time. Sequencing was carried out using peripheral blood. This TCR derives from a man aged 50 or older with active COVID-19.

CDR3 sequence reads: CASSLLTRQGFFEQYF. In DNA, the CDR3 is TGTGCCAGCAGTTTACTTACTCGACAGGGGTTTTTTGAGCAGTACTTC. This chain connects TRBV28 to TRBJ2-7; 8 nucleotides align to TRBD1. CDR3 length equals 16 residues. The ends lost 2 bases at V and 7 bases at J; junction bases unmatched: 13. Germline loops: CDR1 MDHEN, CDR2 SYDVKM.